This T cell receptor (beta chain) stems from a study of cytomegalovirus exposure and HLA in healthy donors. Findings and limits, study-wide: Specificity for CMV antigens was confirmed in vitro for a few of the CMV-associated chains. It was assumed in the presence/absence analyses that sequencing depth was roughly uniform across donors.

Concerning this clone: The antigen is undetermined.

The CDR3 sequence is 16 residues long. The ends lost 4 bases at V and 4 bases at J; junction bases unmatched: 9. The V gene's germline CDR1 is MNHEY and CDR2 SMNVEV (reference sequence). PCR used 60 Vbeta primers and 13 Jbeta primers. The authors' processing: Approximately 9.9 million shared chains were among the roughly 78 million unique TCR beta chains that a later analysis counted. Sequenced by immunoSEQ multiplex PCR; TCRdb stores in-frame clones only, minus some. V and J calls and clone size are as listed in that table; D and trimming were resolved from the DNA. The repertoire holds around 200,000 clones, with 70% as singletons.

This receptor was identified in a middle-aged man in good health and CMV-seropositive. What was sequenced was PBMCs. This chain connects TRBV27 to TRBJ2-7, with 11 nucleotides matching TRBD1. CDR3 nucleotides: TGTGCCAGCAGTTCCCAGGACAGGGGGCGATGGTACGAGCAGTACTTC. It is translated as CASSSQDRGRWYEQYF.